The clone carrying this T cell receptor (beta chain) was seen a single time. Its antigen is not known. The PCR was carried out with 60 Vbeta primers and 13 Jbeta primers. TCRdb's table, derived via immunoSEQ multiplex PCR, lists solely in-frame clones and lacks some. Here the sample spans some 130,000 clones, roughly two thirds being singletons. These data are taken from a study of cytomegalovirus exposure and HLA in healthy donors. The study, taken as a whole, reports: For most TCR beta V segments, an earlier analysis put the productive rate at about 87% or about 30% of the time.

V lost 2 bases and J 5 bases, leaving 9 bases between the germline ends. The CDR3 totals 13 residues. Germline lookup yields CDR1 SGHTA and CDR2 FQGTGA. This sequence originates from a woman in her 40s in good health and CMV-seronegative. The specimen was PBMCs. The J gene is TRBJ2-5, the V gene TRBV7-3; possible D gene TRBD2, 5 bases. The CDR3 sequence: CASSLFAGETQYF. The CDR3 DNA reads TGTGCCAGCAGCTTATTTGCGGGCGAGACCCAGTACTTC.